The following is a TCR beta chain sequence with its context. Study processing details: Amplification of reference gene primers provided the estimated nucleated cell counts. Sequencing used immunoSEQ multiplex PCR; TCRdb keeps in-frame clones, though not all of them. The DNA was the basis for D and trimming; V, J and clone size are from that table. Seen here are under 300,000 clones, around 84% observed once, and the top ten hold approximately 6.6%. The source of the sample is a study of blood T cell repertoires in COVID-19. Study-level information: From the United States, Italy and Spain came samples of acute and convalescent COVID-19.

Participants had their cohort set by participant-reported clinical history. Sequenced: PBMCs or T cells enriched from blood (not recorded which). The clonotype originates from a woman between 45 and 60 years old who had been exposed to COVID-19.

CDR3 residues: CASSRDRAPTVTEAFF. The DNA for the CDR3 is TGTGCCAGCAGCAGAGACCGGGCCCCGACAGTAACTGAAGCTTTCTTT. The V gene is TRBV7-8, the J gene TRBJ1-1; a weak D match, TRBD1 (5 bases). The CDR3 consists of 16 residues. Per the germline V gene, CDR1 is SGHVS and CDR2 is FQNEAQ. V was trimmed by 5 bases and J by 5 bases, leaving 21 bases between them.